One and the same sample provided the 27 T cell receptor beta chains below, sequenced in a study of CD8 T cells in ankylosing spondylitis. TCRdb independently ran MiXCR on the 5' RACE reads; one entry per CDR3 protein. The sample holds around 130,000 distinct CDR3 sequences, over 15% seen once. Study observations and caveats: There was a TCR beta motif, made of several highly homologous variants, that appeared characteristic of ankylosing spondylitis blood.

Their antigens remain unidentified. Sequencing used blood, either unsorted or a sorted T cell fraction (not recorded which). Receptors were obtained from a male donor with ankylosing spondylitis.

The chain joins TRBV4-2 to TRBJ2-1; D unresolved. Germline CDR1 reads LGHNA; CDR2 reads YNFKEQ. Trimming stripped 6 bases from V and 1 base from J, with 10 bases between. The CDR3 length is 14 residues. CDR3 DNA sequence: TGTGCCAGCAGTACTGGGCAGTCCTACAATGAGCAGTTCTTC. Its protein is CASSTGQSYNEQFF.

The chain uses TRBV13 and TRBJ2-1, with D possibly matching TRBD2 (6 bases). This CDR3 comprises 15 residues. Germline V gene sequence: CDR1 PRHDT, CDR2 FYEKMQ (reference sequence). V was pared by 5 bases and J by 4 bases, with 15 bases between. CDR3 DNA: TGTGCCAGCAGCCCTGGACTAAAGAAGTACAATGAGCAGTTCTTC. This translates into CASSPGLKKYNEQFF.

V and J are TRBV5-8 and TRBJ1-5; tentative D call: TRBD1 (6 bases). Germline V gene sequence: CDR1 SGHTS, CDR2 YDEGEE. The CDR3 has 14 amino acids. The ends were cut back, 3 bases at V and 6 bases at J, with 13 bases in the middle. The CDR3 region has the DNA TGTGCCAGCAGCTGGTCCAGGGGCAGTCAGCCCCAGCATTTT. It specifies CASSWSRGSQPQHF. Supplemented by reference TRBV5-8 and TRBJ1-5, the full variable domain reads EAGVTQSPTHLIKTRGQQATLRCSPISGHTSVYWYQQALGLGLQFLLWYDEGEERNRGNFPPRFSGRQFPNYSSELNVNALELEDSALYLCASSWSRGSQPQHFGDGTRLSIL.

This clonotype was detected a few times. The rearrangement uses TRBV27 and TRBJ2-1; 8 bases fit TRBD2. The ends lost 4 bases at V and 6 bases at J; junction bases unmatched: 11. CDR3 length equals 16 residues. Germline V gene data show CDR1 as MNHEY and CDR2 as SMNVEV (reference sequence). The CDR3 here is CASSYPGTRGANEQFF. The DNA of the CDR3 is TGTGCCAGCAGTTACCCCGGGACTAGGGGGGCCAATGAGCAGTTCTTC.

The chain links TRBV7-2 to TRBJ1-3; no firm D call. The CDR3 runs 15 residues. V shed 5 bases and J shed 0 bases, with 11 bases lying between them. Germline V lookup: CDR1 SGHTA, CDR2 FQGNSA. In DNA form, the CDR3 reads TGTGCCAGCAGCCTTAGGTCTATCTCTGGAAACACCATATATTTT. Translation gives CASSLRSISGNTIYF.

The chain carries TRBV15 and TRBJ2-7; D uncertain. The V end was cut by 2 bases, the J end by 7 bases, with 12 bases between. Germline V gene lookup returns CDR1 LNHNV and CDR2 YYDKDF (reference sequence). The CDR3 consists of 13 residues. CDR3 protein: CATSRLIRPEQYF. The CDR3 DNA is TGTGCCACCAGCAGATTAATCCGACCTGAGCAGTACTTC.

The J gene is TRBJ2-5, the V gene TRBV5-1; 7 positions match TRBD2. Looked up from germline, CDR1 is SGHRS and CDR2 is YFSETQ. This CDR3 contains 16 residues. V was clipped by 0 bases and J by 2 bases; unmatched bases: 7. The CDR3 is CASSLGPRDYQETQYF. Here the CDR3 DNA reads TGCGCCAGCAGCTTGGGCCCCCGGGACTATCAAGAGACCCAGTACTTC.

This clonotype came up a few times. This chain joins TRBV24-1 and TRBJ2-2; no reliable D call. Trimming pared 5 bases from V and 5 bases from J, leaving 2 bases between. Germline assignment: CDR1 KGHDR and CDR2 SFDVKD. The CDR3 extends over 11 amino acids. CDR3 amino acids: CATSATGELFF. For the CDR3, the DNA is TGTGCCACCAGTGCGACCGGGGAGCTGTTTTTT.

The rearrangement uses TRBV4-1 and TRBJ1-1, with unresolved D. This CDR3 is built from 14 residues. V lost 1 base to trimming and J lost 5 bases, with 11 bases between them. Germline loops: CDR1 MGHRA, CDR2 YSYEKL. The CDR3 spells CASSQGTVETEAFF. CDR3 in DNA: TGCGCCAGCAGCCAAGGCACAGTCGAAACTGAAGCTTTCTTT.

The chain recombines TRBV29-1 with TRBJ2-7, with TRBD2 matching 8 bases. Germline CDR1 is SQVTM and CDR2 is ANQGSEA. This CDR3 has 13 residues. The V segment lost 6 bases and the J segment 4 bases; nucleotides outside the gene matches: 8. The CDR3 here is CSVPGGANYEQYF. The CDR3 DNA sequence: TGCAGCGTCCCGGGGGGGGCTAATTACGAGCAGTACTTC.

This clonotype was counted between two and nine times. The chain's CDR3 is CSARALELMVSQREQFF. The DNA of the CDR3 is TGCAGTGCTAGAGCTCTCGAATTAATGGTATCGCAGCGTGAGCAGTTCTTC. The chain uses TRBV20-1 and TRBJ2-1; no clear D. Germline V gene lookup returns CDR1 DFQATT and CDR2 SNEGSKA (reference sequence). The V end was cut by 1 base, the J end by 9 bases, with 25 bases between. The CDR3 is made up of 17 amino acids.

The V call is TRBV4-1, the J call TRBJ2-1; TRBD2 is a possible D gene (6 bases). Germline loops: CDR1 MGHRA, CDR2 YSYEKL. CDR3 length equals 15 residues. Deletions cut 0 bases from V and 6 bases from J, with 12 bases between. CDR3 DNA: TGCGCCAGCAGCCAAGACCGGGGGTATCCCAATGAGCAGTTCTTC. It translates to CASSQDRGYPNEQFF.

This clonotype was picked up a small number of times. At one end the junction does not follow the germline gene, possibly because of a read error. This chain connects TRBV7-3 to TRBJ2-1; TRBD2 aligns across 8 bases. Germline CDR1 reads SGHTA; CDR2 reads FQGTGA. The CDR3 has 14 residues. The CDR3 DNA follows: TGTGTCAGCAGTACTAGCGGAGCCTACAATGAGCAGTTCTTC. Translated, it gives CVSSTSGAYNEQFF.

The sample holds a few counts of this clonotype. The chain recombines TRBV15 with TRBJ1-5; no definite D call. Trimming cost V 5 bases and J 1 base, with 12 bases left between them. The CDR3 covers 15 residues. Germline loops: CDR1 LNHNV, CDR2 YYDKDF (reference sequence). The DNA for the CDR3 is TGTGCCACCAGCCCAGCCGGGCGGAGCAATCAGCCCCAGCATTTT. Translating gives CATSPAGRSNQPQHF.

The sample holds a few counts of this clonotype. This chain uses TRBV2 with TRBJ2-7; TRBD2 matches 7 bases. Per the germline V gene, CDR1 is SNHLY and CDR2 is FYNNEI. This CDR3 has 13 residues. The CDR3 region is CATFPGGTYEQYF. The CDR3 DNA reads TGTGCTACATTTCCGGGAGGAACCTACGAGCAGTACTTC.

This clonotype occurred a few times. The gene calls are TRBV11-1 and TRBJ2-2; a possible D gene is TRBD2 (6 bases). The CDR3 runs to 19 residues. Germline CDR1 SGHAT, CDR2 FQDESV (reference sequence). The V gene lost 7 bases and the J gene lost 0 bases, with 24 bases spanning the gap. CDR3 coding DNA: TGTGCCAGCATCGCCCCCCGGGGACTCGCTAAAGCGAACACCGGGGAGCTGTTTTTT. This encodes CASIAPRGLAKANTGELFF.

J is TRBJ1-2 and V is TRBV2; no clear D gene. CDR1 is SNHLY, CDR2 FYNNEI, per germline. V was trimmed by 9 bases and J by 0 bases, leaving 11 bases between them. CDR3 length: 13 residues. CDR3 nucleotide sequence: TGTGCCAGGCAATGGGAAGCTAACTATGGCTACACCTTC. Its protein is CARQWEANYGYTF.

This clonotype was seen more than once but under ten times. The rearrangement uses TRBV5-1 and TRBJ2-1, with 13 bases fitting TRBD2. In germline, CDR1 is SGHRS, CDR2 YFSETQ. The J segment lost 3 bases and the V segment lost 4 bases, leaving 10 bases of the junction unmatched. CDR3 size: 18 residues. The CDR3, as DNA: TGCGCCAGCAGCCCTGGGCGGACTAGCGGGAGCAACTACAATGAGCAGTTCTTC. This translates into CASSPGRTSGSNYNEQFF.

This clonotype was detected only a few times. V is TRBV2 and J is TRBJ2-1; 9 nucleotides agree with TRBD2. The trim removed 6 bases at V and 6 bases at J, leaving 12 bases unmatched. This CDR3 comprises 16 residues. The V gene's germline CDR1 is SNHLY and CDR2 FYNNEI. CDR3 in amino acids: CASRLTGTSFGNEQFF. The CDR3 DNA follows: TGTGCCAGCAGGCTTACCGGGACTAGCTTTGGCAATGAGCAGTTCTTC.

This rearrangement joins TRBV28 to TRBJ2-3; TRBD2 matches at 7 bases. Looked up from germline, CDR1 is MDHEN and CDR2 is SYDVKM. After removal of 5 bases from V and 0 bases from J, the junction contained 8 bases not matched to a gene. The CDR3 is made up of 16 amino acids. This CDR3 is CASSPGLAASTDTQYF. The CDR3 coding sequence is TGTGCCAGCAGTCCCGGGCTAGCGGCTAGCACAGATACGCAGTATTTT.

This chain joins TRBV7-3 and TRBJ1-1; 10 nucleotides agree with TRBD1. The CDR3 length is 14 residues. V lost 5 bases and J lost 3; bases outside the gene matches: 3. The germline CDR1 and CDR2 sequences are SGHTA and FQGTGA. CDR3 bases: TGTGCCAGCAGCGGGACAGGGGTGGACACTGAAGCTTTCTTT. It is translated as CASSGTGVDTEAFF.

The chain is built from TRBV19 and TRBJ1-5; D call uncertain. The CDR3 runs 15 residues. V lost 6 bases and J lost 5, with 17 bases in between. The germline gives CDR1 LNHDA, CDR2 SQIVND (reference sequence). The CDR3: CASRDGGRADQPQHF. The CDR3 DNA is TGTGCCAGTAGAGATGGCGGGAGGGCGGATCAGCCCCAGCATTTT.

This chain connects TRBV6-2 or TRBV6-3 to TRBJ1-1, with TRBD1 matching 7 bases. Germline CDR1 MNHEY, CDR2 SVGEGT. This CDR3 is 16 amino acids long. Trimming removed 6 bases from V and 0 bases from J; junction bases left unmatched: 10. The CDR3, as DNA: TGTGCCAGCAGCTCTACCCCGACAGGGCTGAACACTGAAGCTTTCTTT. It codes for CASSSTPTGLNTEAFF.

The chain links TRBV11-2 to TRBJ2-7; 7 bases are shared with TRBD2. Trimming removed 1 base from V and 3 bases from J; junction bases left unmatched: 3. This CDR3 has 14 amino acids. The germline V gene has CDR1 SGHAT and CDR2 FQNNGV. CDR3 loop: CASSLGGRDYEQYF. CDR3 coding DNA: TGTGCCAGCAGCTTAGGAGGGAGGGACTACGAGCAGTACTTC.

This clonotype was recorded only once. The chain is built from TRBV3-1 and TRBJ2-2; D is unclear. Germline loops: CDR1 LGHDT, CDR2 YNNKEL (reference sequence). The CDR3 extends over 15 amino acids. Trimming pared 1 base from V and 7 bases from J, leaving 13 bases between. In DNA form, the CDR3 reads TGTGCCAGCAGCCAAGTCCCAGGCTGGAACGGGGAGCTGTTTTTT. Translation gives CASSQVPGWNGELFF.

V is TRBV28 and J is TRBJ2-1, with 7 bases matching TRBD1. Germline trimming cut 6 bases from V and 12 bases from J; bases unmatched to any gene: 8. CDR1 and CDR2 from the germline V gene are MDHEN and SYDVKM. This CDR3 comprises 12 residues. The CDR3 region is CASSAGTVVQFF. The CDR3 DNA reads as TGTGCCAGCAGCGCCGGGACAGTTGTGCAGTTCTTC.

V is TRBV4-1 and J is TRBJ2-7; D perhaps matches TRBD1 (5 bases). CDR3 length: 16 residues. V lost 1 base, J lost 2 bases, and 15 bases lay in between. CDR1 is MGHRA and CDR2 is YSYEKL in the germline V gene. The CDR3, as DNA: TGCGCCAGCAGCCAAGTAGGAGCGACAGCGACCTACGAGCAGTACTTC. Translation: CASSQVGATATYEQYF.